What follows are 20 T cell receptor beta chains derived from one specimen sequenced in a study of shared clonotypes between healthy human individuals. TCRdb's table, derived via immunoSEQ multiplex PCR, lists solely in-frame clones and lacks some. The sample contains over a million clones, roughly 75% of which appear only once. Sequences were obtained from memory CD4+ T cells sorted from blood. Subset of the sample: CD45RA-negative fraction. The receptors were gathered from a man between 18 and 29 years old in good health.

The J gene is TRBJ2-7, the V gene TRBV2; no definite D call. Germline assignment: CDR1 SNHLY and CDR2 FYNNEI. The CDR3 loop spans 11 amino acids. Deletions cut 4 bases from V and 5 bases from J, with 6 bases between. The CDR3 bases are TGTGCCAGCAGTGTCCGGGACGAGCAGTACTTC. This encodes CASSVRDEQYF.

This clone was observed once. The chain carries TRBV19 and TRBJ1-5, with D maybe TRBD1 (6 bases). Trimming took off 7 bases at V and 6 bases at J, with 16 bases between the two ends. The CDR3 is 14 residues long. The germline V gene encodes CDR1 LNHDA and CDR2 SQIVND (reference sequence). The CDR3 here is CASTLPGAGQPQHF. The CDR3 coding sequence is TGTGCCAGTACCCTCCCGGGGGCGGGTCAGCCCCAGCATTTT.

This clone has only one observation. J is TRBJ2-4 and V is TRBV6-1; either TRBD1 or TRBD2 may fit D (6 bases each). Trimming removed 6 bases at V and 4 bases at J, with 10 bases between. The germline V gene has CDR1 MNHNS and CDR2 SASEGT. The CDR3 consists of 13 residues. For the CDR3, the DNA is TGTGCCAGCAGCGAGGGGGGTAAAAACATTCAGTACTTC. It is translated as CASSEGGKNIQYF.

In the case of this clone: Other nucleotide sequences from this sample produce the same CDR3. This sequence joins TRBV2 and TRBJ1-5; no definite D call. This CDR3 has 15 residues. Germline loops: CDR1 SNHLY, CDR2 FYNNEI. Trimming pared 0 bases from V and 2 bases from J, leaving 8 bases between. The CDR3 nucleotides read TGTGCCAGCAGTGAAGCGCAGGCAGGCAATCAGCCCCAGCATTTT. This gives the protein CASSEAQAGNQPQHF.

The chain employs TRBV2 and TRBJ1-5; D gene uncertain. Germline V lookup: CDR1 SNHLY, CDR2 FYNNEI. Trimming took off 5 bases at V and 3 bases at J, with 11 bases between the two ends. The CDR3 loop spans 14 amino acids. In DNA, the CDR3 is TGTGCCAGCAGTAGATGGCAGGACAATCAGCCCCAGCATTTT. This translates into CASSRWQDNQPQHF.

This clone was recorded many times. The chain couples TRBV5-3 to TRBJ2-1; D gene uncertain. TRBV5-3 is sorted into the ORF group, with uncertain function. V was trimmed by 3 bases and J by 2 bases, leaving 12 bases between them. The CDR3 totals 15 residues. The CDR3 DNA follows: TGTGCCAGAAGCTCCGACCTGCTGGCCTACAATGAGCAGTTCTTC. Its translation: CARSSDLLAYNEQFF.

This chain connects TRBV6-5 to TRBJ2-7; TRBD2 agrees at 10 bases. The CDR3 sequence is 16 residues long. Germline CDR1 and CDR2: MNHEY and SVGAGI. Trimming at V came to 4 bases and at J to 4 bases, leaving 10 bases not matched to a gene. The CDR3 DNA follows: TGTGCCAGCAGTTCTTCCGCTAGCGGGAGTCCTTACGAGCAGTACTTC. This codes for CASSSSASGSPYEQYF.

This sequence joins TRBV2 and TRBJ1-1; D might be TRBD1 (5 bases). CDR1 is SNHLY and CDR2 is FYNNEI in the germline V gene. The CDR3 length is 15 residues. V dropped 8 bases and J dropped 5 bases, with 21 bases sitting between them. The CDR3 spells CASSNRRGAGTEAFF. CDR3 DNA: TGTGCCAGCTCGAACCGGCGAGGGGCGGGTACTGAAGCTTTCTTT.

This clone was seen just once. Other DNA sequences in this sample translate to the same CDR3. The genes are TRBV19 and TRBJ1-1, with D perhaps TRBD1 (5 bases). CDR1 is LNHDA, CDR2 SQIVND, per germline (reference sequence). V lost 5 bases and J lost 1, with 11 bases in between. The CDR3 totals 14 residues. The CDR3: CASSPRDPNTEAFF. The CDR3 DNA reads as TGTGCCAGTAGTCCCCGGGACCCGAACACTGAAGCTTTCTTT.

The CDR3 coding sequence is TGTGCCACCAGCCCTATAACTAGTTACAATGAGCAGTTCTTC. Protein sequence: CATSPITSYNEQFF. The chain has TRBV15 and TRBJ2-1; possibly TRBD2 for D (5 bases). The CDR3 covers 14 residues. Per germline, CDR1 LNHNV and CDR2 YYDKDF (reference sequence). Deletions cut 5 bases from V and 4 bases from J, with 12 bases between.

The chain combines TRBV7-2 with TRBJ2-2; D remains ambiguous. The CDR3 is made up of 15 amino acids. Germline-derived CDR1 and CDR2 are SGHTA and FQGNSA. The ends were cut back, 3 bases at V and 0 bases at J, with 8 bases in the middle. CDR3 region: CASSFSVANTGELFF. As DNA, the CDR3 is TGTGCCAGCAGCTTTTCAGTCGCGAACACCGGGGAGCTGTTTTTT.

This clone occurred a few times. This chain connects TRBV5-1 to TRBJ2-3; weak D call: TRBD2 (5 bases). V was cut by 2 bases and J by 1 base, with 8 bases left in between. The germline V gene has CDR1 SGHRS and CDR2 YFSETQ. This CDR3 has 14 amino acids. The chain's CDR3 is CASSFKGGTDTQYF. The CDR3 nucleotides are TGCGCCAGCAGCTTCAAGGGAGGCACAGATACGCAGTATTTT.

The gene calls are TRBV9 and TRBJ1-1, with 8 nucleotides matching TRBD1. The CDR3 runs 15 residues. Germline V lookup: CDR1 SGDLS, CDR2 YYNGEE. The trim removed 2 bases at V and 0 bases at J, leaving 3 bases unmatched. The CDR3 region is CASSVGTGLNTEAFF. The CDR3 DNA is TGTGCCAGCAGCGTTGGGACAGGCTTGAACACTGAAGCTTTCTTT.

This chain links TRBV6-1 with TRBJ1-1; D ambiguous. The length of the CDR3 is 14 residues. Deletions cut 3 bases from V and 0 bases from J, with 8 bases between. Germline lookup yields CDR1 MNHNS and CDR2 SASEGT. The CDR3 nucleotides read TGTGCCAGCAGTGACCGAAGGATGAACACTGAAGCTTTCTTT. It yields the protein CASSDRRMNTEAFF.

This chain connects TRBV21-1 to TRBJ2-7; TRBD2 is taken as the D call from the table, unchecked against the DNA. TRBV21-1 is assigned pseudogene status. This CDR3 region has 13 residues. The CDR3 region is CASSSSFSYEQYF. The CDR3 DNA is TGTGCCAGCAGCTCGTCTTTCTCCTACGAGCAGTACTTC.

This chain's CDR3 is CASRGAGRGDEQFF. CDR3 sequence (DNA): TGTGCCAGCAGGGGAGCAGGTCGGGGGGATGAGCAGTTCTTC. V gene TRBV28 combines with J gene TRBJ2-1, with TRBD2 matching over 7 bases. Germline V gene data show CDR1 as MDHEN and CDR2 as SYDVKM. This CDR3 has 14 amino acids. The junction had 10 bases not matched to a gene; V was cut back by 6 bases and J by 8 bases. Combining the CDR3 with reference TRBV28 and TRBJ2-1 gives the whole variable domain DVKVTQSSRYLVKRTGEKVFLECVQDMDHENMFWYRQDPGLGLRLIYFSYDVKMKEKGDIPEGYSVSREKKERFSLILESASTNQTSMYLCASRGAGRGDEQFFGPGTRLTVL.

The chain joins TRBV7-2 to TRBJ1-2; D uncertain. Germline CDR1 reads SGHTA; CDR2 reads FQGNSA. V lost 2 bases and J 4 bases, leaving 11 bases between the germline ends. This CDR3 is built from 14 residues. In nucleotides, the CDR3 is TGTGCCAGCAGCTTAAACCCTCAAGGCTATGGCTACACCTTC. Translation: CASSLNPQGYGYTF.

With regard to this clone: The same CDR3 can be traced to other DNA sequences in this sample. The chain is built from TRBV27 and TRBJ1-6; D gene ambiguous. With 3 bases removed from V and 8 bases from J, the gap between germline ends came to 5 bases. CDR1 is MNHEY, CDR2 SMNVEV, per germline (reference sequence). The CDR3 consists of 12 residues. This chain's CDR3 is CASSFPDSPLHF. The CDR3 region has the DNA TGTGCCAGCAGTTTCCCGGATTCACCCCTCCACTTT.

V and J are TRBV5-1 and TRBJ1-2; D is ambiguous. This CDR3 is 15 amino acids long. Germline lookup yields CDR1 SGHRS and CDR2 YFSETQ. The V end lost 0 bases, the J end lost 0 bases, and 9 bases lay between the germline ends. The CDR3 DNA reads TGCGCCAGCAGCTTGGGAGGCTTAGCTAACTATGGCTACACCTTC. Translated, it gives CASSLGGLANYGYTF.

This chain links TRBV11-2 with TRBJ2-2; D unclear. The CDR3 has 14 amino acids. Germline V gene sequence: CDR1 SGHAT, CDR2 FQNNGV. The germline V and J ends were trimmed by 4 bases and 5 bases, with 11 bases remaining between them. Here the CDR3 DNA reads TGTGCCAGCAGCTCCCCTTGGGATACCGGGGAGCTGTTTTTT. This gives the protein CASSSPWDTGELFF.